Each of the 22 T cell receptor beta chains below was sequenced from the same sample in a study of Ad26.COV2.S vaccination and SARS-CoV-2 variants (dated by TCRdb to the early 2020s). The library was produced with the immunoSEQ multiplex PCR assay. TCRdb limited this immuneACCESS table to in-frame rearrangements with V and J called. A share of clones is missing; checked studies link under half to unresolved V genes, and the rest is unexplained. The sample includes hundreds of thousands of clones, with about 88% observed a single time. 6.4% of the sample rests with the top ten. Taken with the paper, the label for treatment or condition translates to: about 20 received Ad26.COV2.S at low or high dose, single or two shots; about 5 received placebo; per-sample allocation not given. Repertoires of vaccine and placebo recipients were sequenced from samples taken on day 63 after the first injection. The sample here was peripheral blood, taken in a trial of Ad26.COV2.S vaccine versus placebo. Every receptor here comes from a person between 18 and 65 years old who received the Ad26.COV2.S COVID-19 vaccine or a placebo.

V gene TRBV7-9 combines with J gene TRBJ2-1, with TRBD1 matching over 8 bases. CDR1 SEHNR and CDR2 FQNEAQ come from the germline V gene (reference sequence). This CDR3 comprises 15 residues. The V and J ends lost 3 bases and 2 bases, in that order; junction bases with no gene match: 3. For the CDR3, the DNA is TGTGCCAGCAGCTTTGGGGACAGGACCTACAATGAGCAGTTCTTC. It is translated as CASSFGDRTYNEQFF.

The chain employs TRBV5-4 and TRBJ2-4, with TRBD1 matching over 10 bases. The CDR3 covers 15 residues. The V segment lost 5 bases and the J segment 6 bases; nucleotides outside the gene matches: 8. Per the germline V gene, CDR1 is SGHNT and CDR2 is YYREEE (reference sequence). For the CDR3, the DNA is TGTGCCAGCAGTCCCGGGACAGGGGTTAGAAACATTCAGTACTTC. Protein: CASSPGTGVRNIQYF.

This chain joins TRBV19 and TRBJ2-7; weak D call: TRBD2 (5 bases). The CDR3 extends over 12 amino acids. Trimming cost V 4 bases and J 3 bases, with 7 bases left between them. Germline CDR1 and CDR2: LNHDA and SQIVND (reference sequence). The CDR3: CASSTGFYEQYF. CDR3 coding DNA: TGTGCCAGTAGTACGGGATTCTACGAGCAGTACTTC.

This chain links TRBV30 with TRBJ1-2, with D tentatively TRBD1 (6 bases). Germline CDR1 is GTSNPN and CDR2 is SVGIG (reference sequence). V lost 4 bases to trimming and J lost 4 bases, with 16 bases between them. The CDR3 has 14 residues. The CDR3 here is CAWNPRQVFYGYTF. CDR3 coding DNA: TGTGCCTGGAACCCACGACAGGTGTTCTATGGCTACACCTTC.

This sequence joins TRBV2 and TRBJ1-5, with a tentative D call TRBD1 (5 bases). V lost 6 bases and J 3 bases, leaving 15 bases between the germline ends. CDR3 size: 15 residues. Germline CDR1 is SNHLY and CDR2 is FYNNEI. The CDR3 sequence: CASSLRQTYNQPQHF. Here the CDR3 DNA reads TGTGCCAGCAGCCTTAGACAGACATACAATCAGCCCCAGCATTTT.

The chain recombines TRBV2 with TRBJ1-6, with TRBD1 matching over 11 bases. After removal of 2 bases from V and 7 bases from J, the junction contained 10 bases not matched to a gene. The CDR3 has 18 amino acids. The germline CDR1 and CDR2 sequences are SNHLY and FYNNEI. The CDR3 sequence: CASSEFLGQGARNSPLHF. The CDR3 nucleotides read TGTGCCAGCAGTGAATTTTTAGGACAGGGGGCAAGGAATTCACCCCTCCACTTT.

As for this clone: Relative to the germline gene, one junction end is altered; a read error may explain this. CDR3 sequence reads: CAIRDRGTF. In DNA, the CDR3 is TGTGCCATCCGGGACAGGGGGACATTT. This rearrangement joins TRBV7-9 to TRBJ1-3; 11 bases match TRBD1. Looked up from germline, CDR1 is SEHNR and CDR2 is FQNEAQ (reference sequence). The CDR3 is 9 residues long.

The chain couples TRBV12-3 or TRBV12-4 to TRBJ2-3; D is uncertain. Trimming pared 5 bases from V and 6 bases from J, leaving 6 bases between. The CDR3 covers 11 residues. CDR3 DNA sequence: TGTGCCAGCAGTAGATACGATACGCAGTATTTT. Protein: CASSRYDTQYF.

CDR3 in DNA: TGTGCCAGCTCACCACTTTCTGCGGGACAGGGTGACTATGGCTACACCTTC. Translation gives CASSPLSAGQGDYGYTF. This chain joins TRBV18 and TRBJ1-2, with 9 bases lining up with TRBD1. Germline V CDR1 and CDR2: KGHSH, LQKENI. V shed 1 base, J shed 3 bases, and the junction held 9 bases outside the gene matches. The CDR3 length is 17 residues.

This rearrangement joins TRBV7-8 to TRBJ1-5, with TRBD1 as a possible D gene (6 bases). CDR1 and CDR2 (germline): SGHVS, FQNEAQ. The CDR3 covers 15 residues. V lost 5 bases, J lost 4 bases, and 15 bases lay in between. In DNA, the CDR3 is TGTGCCAGCAGCCATAACAGGGATCGAAATCAGCCCCAGCATTTT. Amino acids: CASSHNRDRNQPQHF.

This chain uses TRBV13 with TRBJ2-7; no definite D call. The CDR3 totals 13 residues. In germline, CDR1 is PRHDT, CDR2 FYEKMQ (reference sequence). V was cut by 1 base and J by 5 bases, with 9 bases left in between. The CDR3 region has the DNA TGTGCCAGCAGCTTAGAGGTGAATGACGAGCAGTACTTC. Translation: CASSLEVNDEQYF.

In this sample, this clone turned up a few times. This chain connects TRBV6-6 to TRBJ2-2; TRBD2 aligns across 13 bases. The CDR3 has 18 residues. Germline CDR1 reads MNHNY; CDR2 reads SVGAGI (reference sequence). Germline trimming cut 5 bases from V and 4 bases from J; bases unmatched to any gene: 10. The CDR3 protein is CASSRTSGGALGTGELFF. The DNA for the CDR3 is TGTGCCAGCAGTCGTACTAGCGGGGGGGCCCTTGGCACCGGGGAGCTGTTTTTT.

The chain employs TRBV19 and TRBJ2-5; 9 bases align to TRBD1. This CDR3 is 14 amino acids long. CDR1 is LNHDA, CDR2 SQIVND, per germline (reference sequence). The trim removed 4 bases at V and 6 bases at J, leaving 6 bases unmatched. In DNA, the CDR3 is TGTGCCAGTAGTACGGGACAGGGACAAAAGACCCAGTACTTC. Translating gives CASSTGQGQKTQYF. Full variable domain (rest looked up from reference TRBV19 and TRBJ2-5): DGGITQSPKYLFRKEGQNVTLSCEQNLNHDAMYWYRQDPGQGLRLIYYSQIVNDFQKGDIAEGYSVSREKKESFPLTVTSAQKNPTAFYLCASSTGQGQKTQYFGPGTRLLVL.

The gene calls are TRBV6-5 and TRBJ2-7; 12 nucleotides agree with TRBD2. Germline loops: CDR1 MNHEY, CDR2 SVGAGI. This CDR3 region has 15 residues. V dropped 5 bases and J dropped 7; count of bases not matched to a gene: 9. The CDR3 loop reads CASSRRLAGEGEQYF. The CDR3 DNA is TGTGCCAGCAGTCGACGACTAGCGGGAGAGGGGGAGCAGTACTTC.

V usage is TRBV7-8 and J usage is TRBJ2-5; D uncertain. V gave up 5 bases and J gave up 5 bases, with 15 bases separating them. CDR1 is SGHVS and CDR2 is FQNEAQ in the germline V gene. CDR3 size: 14 residues. CDR3 protein: CASSPLPATETQYF. CDR3 DNA sequence: TGTGCCAGCAGCCCGCTCCCGGCAACGGAGACCCAGTACTTC.

The chain links TRBV7-3 to TRBJ1-4; D not resolved. The CDR3 consists of 15 residues. Trimming left V 5 bases short and J 6 bases short, with 16 bases between. Germline V lookup: CDR1 SGHTA, CDR2 FQGTGA. Here the CDR3 DNA reads TGTGCCAGCAGCCCCGGGGTTCTCGAGTATGAAAAACTGTTTTTT. Translation: CASSPGVLEYEKLFF.

This chain connects TRBV6-5 to TRBJ2-2, with D perhaps TRBD1 or TRBD2 (5 bases each). V was clipped by 4 bases and J by 4 bases, with 13 bases between them. The CDR3 is made up of 15 amino acids. Germline V gene data show CDR1 as MNHEY and CDR2 as SVGAGI. The CDR3 nucleotides are TGTGCCAGCAGTTGGAGATTTGGGGGCACCGGGGAGCTGTTTTTT. Its protein is CASSWRFGGTGELFF.

V is TRBV6-5 and J is TRBJ2-3; D gene uncertain. The CDR3 is 13 residues long. Germline CDR1 and CDR2: MNHEY and SVGAGI. V lost 2 bases, J lost 5 bases, and 8 bases lay in between. The DNA for the CDR3 is TGTGCCAGCAGTTACAAACGGGTAGATACGCAGTATTTT. Amino acid sequence: CASSYKRVDTQYF.

The rearrangement links TRBV5-1 to TRBJ2-3; the match to TRBD1 covers 8 bases. V trimming: 3 bases; J trimming: 1 base; junction bases outside the gene matches: 7. The germline V gene has CDR1 SGHRS and CDR2 YFSETQ. The CDR3 has 16 amino acids. The CDR3 spells CASSSAPGQGTDTQYF. The CDR3 coding sequence is TGCGCCAGCAGCTCCGCCCCGGGACAGGGCACAGATACGCAGTATTTT.

The chain employs TRBV4-3 and TRBJ1-3; D call uncertain. V dropped 0 bases and J dropped 3 bases, with 12 bases sitting between them. CDR1 is LGHNA and CDR2 is YSLEER in the germline V gene. There are 16 residues in the CDR3. CDR3 region: CASSQDEAWYGNTIYF. CDR3 nucleotides: TGCGCCAGCAGCCAAGACGAGGCGTGGTATGGAAACACCATATATTTT.

The V and J genes are TRBV6-2 or TRBV6-3 and TRBJ2-3, with no clear D. The germline V gene has CDR1 MNHEY and CDR2 SVGEGT. This CDR3 region has 11 residues. Trimming cost V 6 bases and J 5 bases, with 6 bases left between them. The CDR3 DNA sequence: TGTGCCAGCAGCATATTAGATACGCAGTATTTT. Encoded protein: CASSILDTQYF.

The V gene is TRBV28, the J gene TRBJ1-4; perhaps TRBD1 as D (6 bases). Germline CDR1 MDHEN, CDR2 SYDVKM. The CDR3 runs to 16 residues. V was pared by 5 bases and J by 5 bases, with 18 bases between. The CDR3 sequence is CASSNQGRAQNEKLFF. DNA of the CDR3: TGTGCCAGCAGTAATCAGGGGCGGGCCCAGAATGAAAAACTGTTTTTT. Full variable domain (remainder filled in from reference TRBV28 and TRBJ1-4): DVKVTQSSRYLVKRTGEKVFLECVQDMDHENMFWYRQDPGLGLRLIYFSYDVKMKEKGDIPEGYSVSREKKERFSLILESASTNQTSMYLCASSNQGRAQNEKLFFGSGTQLSVL.